Shown below are 27 T cell receptor beta chains from a single sample sequenced in a study of a mutant IDH1 vaccine in newly diagnosed glioma. Sequencing was performed with immunoSEQ multiplex PCR; in TCRdb, only in-frame clones are kept and a portion is missing. Among 80,000 to 100,000 clones listed, over 75% were seen once. The time point was: baseline, week 1 (first vaccination visit). Documented treatment: pre-vaccination baseline after standard-of-care therapy. The sequencing here drew on PBMCs, taken from a glioma patient treated with radiotherapy, temozolomide or both. The receptors stem from a man between 40 and 49 years old with glioma. Some clones in this sample may be carry-over from other donors' samples.

This clone was observed a few times. V gene TRBV30 combines with J gene TRBJ2-6; D may match TRBD1 or TRBD2 (5 bases each). CDR3 size: 13 residues. V lost 7 bases to trimming and J lost 1 base, with 8 bases between them. CDR1 and CDR2 from the germline V gene are GTSNPN and SVGIG (reference sequence). CDR3: CALGESGANVLTF. DNA of the CDR3: TGTGCCTTGGGGGAGTCTGGGGCCAACGTCCTGACTTTC.

The rearrangement joins TRBV18 to TRBJ2-2; 9 bases line up with TRBD1. Germline V gene sequence: CDR1 KGHSH, CDR2 LQKENI. J was trimmed by 11 bases and V by 0 bases; bases with no gene match: 4. This CDR3 has 14 residues. The CDR3 loop reads CASSPPTDRGELFF. Written as DNA, the CDR3 is TGTGCCAGCTCACCACCCACGGACAGGGGAGAGCTGTTTTTT. Full variable domain (rest looked up from reference TRBV18 and TRBJ2-2): NAGVMQNPRHLVRRRGQEARLRCSPMKGHSHVYWYRQLPEEGLKFMVYLQKENIIDESGMPKERFSAEFPKEGPSILRIQQVVRGDSAAYFCASSPPTDRGELFFGEGSRLTVL.

The rearrangement links TRBV6-5 to TRBJ1-4; weak D call: TRBD1 (5 bases). V was cut by 7 bases and J by 7 bases, with 16 bases left in between. This CDR3 has 14 amino acids. Germline V gene data show CDR1 as MNHEY and CDR2 as SVGAGI. As DNA, the CDR3 is TGTGCCAGCAAAACAGGCTCCCAAACTGAAAAACTGTTTTTT. Amino acid sequence: CASKTGSQTEKLFF.

The V call is TRBV7-8, the J call TRBJ2-5; tentative D call: TRBD2 (6 bases). V lost 1 base and J lost 2, with 11 bases in between. Germline loops: CDR1 SGHVS, CDR2 FQNEAQ. This CDR3 spans 15 amino acids. The DNA of the CDR3 is TGTGCCAGCAGCTTAGGAACGGGGGAGCAAGAGACCCAGTACTTC. Translating gives CASSLGTGEQETQYF.

The V gene is TRBV4-1, the J gene TRBJ1-6; perhaps TRBD1 as D (5 bases). There are 15 residues in the CDR3. Per the germline V gene, CDR1 is MGHRA and CDR2 is YSYEKL. Deletions cut 2 bases from V and 4 bases from J, with 9 bases between. CDR3 nucleotide sequence: TGCGCCAGCAGCCAAATGAGGGGATATAATTCACCCCTCCACTTT. It yields the protein CASSQMRGYNSPLHF.

DNA of the CDR3: TGTGCCAGCAGCTTTCCTACGGGGGCGCGTGGCTACACCTTC. The encoded protein is CASSFPTGARGYTF. This chain uses TRBV5-4 with TRBJ1-2; tentatively, D is TRBD1 (6 bases). This CDR3 comprises 14 residues. Trimming left V 2 bases short and J 7 bases short, with 15 bases between. Germline-derived CDR1 and CDR2 are SGHNT and YYREEE (reference sequence).

V gene TRBV6-5 combines with J gene TRBJ1-4; no clear D. Trimming stripped 10 bases from V and 7 bases from J, with 10 bases between. Germline loops: CDR1 MNHEY, CDR2 SVGAGI. This CDR3 comprises 11 residues. The CDR3 loop reads CATGRGEKLFF. DNA of the CDR3: TGTGCCACTGGACGGGGTGAAAAACTGTTTTTT.

This sequence joins TRBV19 and TRBJ1-5, with a possible D match to TRBD1 (5 bases). The CDR3 spans 13 residues. V was cut by 5 bases and J by 10 bases, with 15 bases left in between. The germline V gene has CDR1 LNHDA and CDR2 SQIVND (reference sequence). The chain's CDR3 is CASSSGERYPQHF. The CDR3 coding sequence is TGTGCCAGTAGTTCGGGGGAGCGATATCCCCAGCATTTT.

The chain links TRBV6-5 to TRBJ2-5, with a weak D call TRBD1 (6 bases). CDR3 length: 12 amino acids. From germline, CDR1 is MNHEY and CDR2 SVGAGI. CDR3 sequence: CAARGGFGTQYF. The CDR3, as DNA: TGTGCAGCAAGAGGGGGTTTTGGGACCCAGTACTTC.

This chain uses TRBV30 with TRBJ1-1; D gene unclear. V lost 1 base to trimming and J lost 0 bases, with 9 bases between them. Germline CDR1 and CDR2: GTSNPN and SVGIG (reference sequence). CDR3 length equals 14 residues. The CDR3 DNA is TGTGCCTGGAGTGAAAGGACCTTGAACACTGAAGCTTTCTTT. It translates to CAWSERTLNTEAFF. The whole variable domain, remainder taken from reference TRBV30 and TRBJ1-1, is SQTIHQWPATLVQPVGSPLSLECTVEGTSNPNLYWYRQAAGRGLQLLFYSVGIGQISSEVPQNLSASRPQDRQFILSSKKLLLSDSGFYLCAWSERTLNTEAFFGQGTRLTVV.

This clone was picked up many times. This chain joins TRBV7-9 and TRBJ1-1, with unresolved D. The germline V gene encodes CDR1 SEHNR and CDR2 FQNEAQ (reference sequence). The CDR3 spans 14 residues. V lost 1 base to trimming and J lost 6 bases, with 12 bases between them. CDR3: CASSLEGWGAEAFF. The DNA for the CDR3 is TGTGCCAGCAGCTTAGAAGGATGGGGAGCTGAAGCTTTCTTT. Full variable domain (outside the CDR3, taken from reference TRBV7-9 and TRBJ1-1): DTGVSQNPRHKITKRGQNVTFRCDPISEHNRLYWYRQTLGQGPEFLTYFQNEAQLEKSRLLSDRFSAERPKGSFSTLEIQRTEQGDSAMYLCASSLEGWGAEAFFGQGTRLTVV.

CDR3 in amino acids: CASLTGTEAFF. The CDR3 DNA follows: TGTGCCAGCCTGACGGGAACTGAAGCTTTCTTT. This sequence joins TRBV19 and TRBJ1-1; D unresolved. The CDR3 spans 11 residues. V gave up 9 bases and J gave up 5 bases, with 10 bases separating them. Germline CDR1 is LNHDA and CDR2 is SQIVND (reference sequence).

The V call is TRBV6-5, the J call TRBJ1-6, with 10 bases matching TRBD1. The CDR3 has 15 residues. V lost 7 bases and J lost 6; bases outside the gene matches: 6. The germline CDR1 and CDR2 sequences are MNHEY and SVGAGI. CDR3 DNA: TGTGCCAGCACCCGGACAGGGGGAGGTAATTCACCCCTCCACTTT. Residues: CASTRTGGGNSPLHF.

The chain couples TRBV27 to TRBJ1-1; 7 bases are a match to TRBD1. V lost 6 bases, J lost 4 bases, and 5 bases stayed unmatched. CDR3 length: 13 amino acids. CDR1 MNHEY and CDR2 SMNVEV come from the germline V gene (reference sequence). In DNA form, the CDR3 reads TGTGCCAGCAGAGAGACAGGGTTCACTGAAGCTTTCTTT. It yields the protein CASRETGFTEAFF.

The CDR3 DNA reads as TGTGCCAGCAGTGACGTGGTAGCCCGGGAGACCCAGTACTTC. Translated, it gives CASSDVVARETQYF. The rearrangement links TRBV2 to TRBJ2-5; unclear D gene. Between the trimmed V and J ends, which lost 3 bases and 5 bases, there was a span of 13 bases. This CDR3 comprises 14 residues. Per germline, CDR1 SNHLY and CDR2 FYNNEI.

This clone was seen just once. V is TRBV7-9 and J is TRBJ2-7; tentative D call: TRBD1 (5 bases). Germline CDR1 is SEHNR and CDR2 is FQNEAQ (reference sequence). This CDR3 has 13 amino acids. Trimming cost V 3 bases and J 2 bases, with 8 bases left between them. CDR3 region: CASSFGRAYEQYF. The CDR3 DNA sequence: TGTGCCAGCAGCTTTGGCAGGGCCTACGAGCAGTACTTC.

The chain carries TRBV19 and TRBJ1-5; the D gene is possibly TRBD1 (5 bases). The germline V and J ends were trimmed by 5 bases and 6 bases, with 20 bases remaining between them. CDR1 is LNHDA, CDR2 SQIVND, per germline (reference sequence). The CDR3 sequence is 16 residues long. CDR3 amino acids: CASSHGRGVVGQPQHF. The CDR3 bases are TGTGCCAGTAGTCACGGACGGGGGGTAGTTGGTCAGCCCCAGCATTTT.

The V call is TRBV15, the J call TRBJ1-1, with D hard to call. Germline V CDR1 and CDR2: LNHNV, YYDKDF (reference sequence). CDR3 size: 12 residues. V lost 8 bases to trimming and J lost 4 bases, with 11 bases between them. The DNA of the CDR3 is TGTGCCACCGGTAGAGGGCCCACTGAAGCTTTCTTT. It encodes CATGRGPTEAFF.

The chain carries TRBV4-1 and TRBJ1-1; D ambiguous. Germline V gene lookup returns CDR1 MGHRA and CDR2 YSYEKL. The V end lost 0 bases, the J end lost 0 bases, and 8 bases lay between the germline ends. This CDR3 is built from 15 residues. The CDR3 loop reads CASSQDDGLNTEAFF. As DNA, the CDR3 is TGCGCCAGCAGCCAAGATGACGGCTTGAACACTGAAGCTTTCTTT.

In DNA form, the CDR3 reads TGTGCCAGCAGTGCCCTGGTCTTTGGAAACACCATATATTTT. Its translation is CASSALVFGNTIYF. The J gene is TRBJ1-3, the V gene TRBV6-6, with D uncertain. Germline V gene lookup returns CDR1 MNHNY and CDR2 SVGAGI (reference sequence). There are 14 residues in the CDR3. V shed 5 bases and J shed 3 bases, with 11 bases lying between them.

CDR3 nucleotide sequence: TGTGCCAGCAGCCAATCAACTTCTGGAAATACGCAGTATTTT. Encoded protein: CASSQSTSGNTQYF. The chain joins TRBV14 to TRBJ2-3, with D hard to call. CDR3 length: 14 amino acids. The V gene lost 2 bases and the J gene lost 7 bases, with 13 bases spanning the gap. Germline V gene lookup returns CDR1 SGHDN and CDR2 FVKESK.

The CDR3 DNA is TGTGCCAGCAGCCCCGGTGGGGCTAACTATGGCTACACCTTC. It yields the protein CASSPGGANYGYTF. V gene TRBV5-4 combines with J gene TRBJ1-2; D gene unclear. Trimming stripped 4 bases from V and 0 bases from J, with 10 bases between. The germline V gene encodes CDR1 SGHNT and CDR2 YYREEE (reference sequence). The CDR3 is made up of 14 amino acids.

The V and J genes are TRBV2 and TRBJ2-3; 10 nucleotides align to TRBD1. The germline V gene has CDR1 SNHLY and CDR2 FYNNEI. Trimming took 5 bases from V and 3 from J; bases not matched to a gene: 5. The CDR3 is 15 amino acids. The CDR3 DNA follows: TGTGCCAGCAGTATGCGGGACAGGGGTACAGATACGCAGTATTTT. This translates into CASSMRDRGTDTQYF. The full variable domain, its missing parts supplied by reference TRBV2 and TRBJ2-3, is EPEVTQTPSHQVTQMGQEVILRCVPISNHLYFYWYRQILGQKVEFLVSFYNNEISEKSEIFDDQFSVERPDGSNFTLKIRSTKLEDSAMYFCASSMRDRGTDTQYFGPGTRLTVL.

The chain recombines TRBV4-1 with TRBJ2-7, with 7 bases that match TRBD1. CDR1 and CDR2 (germline): MGHRA, YSYEKL. The CDR3 loop spans 13 amino acids. With 4 bases clipped from V and 5 bases from J, the junction kept 5 bases outside the gene matches. CDR3 nucleotide sequence: TGCGCCAGCAGCCTGACAGGGCGCGACGAGCAGTACTTC. It specifies CASSLTGRDEQYF.

This clone was seen only once. The chain links TRBV6-1 to TRBJ1-5; D is perhaps TRBD1 (6 bases). Germline assignment: CDR1 MNHNS and CDR2 SASEGT. Trimming cost V 5 bases and J 4 bases, with 9 bases left between them. This CDR3 is built from 13 residues. CDR3 amino acids: CASSSRGNQPQHF. In DNA form, the CDR3 reads TGTGCCAGCAGTTCTAGGGGGAATCAGCCCCAGCATTTT.

V gene TRBV5-4 combines with J gene TRBJ2-5; D may be TRBD2 (7 bases). Germline V gene data show CDR1 as SGHNT and CDR2 as YYREEE (reference sequence). V dropped 4 bases and J dropped 5 bases, with 15 bases sitting between them. There are 14 residues in the CDR3. CDR3 protein: CASSLQQGGETQYF. Here the CDR3 DNA reads TGTGCCAGCAGCCTGCAACAGGGAGGGGAGACCCAGTACTTC.

The gene calls are TRBV10-3 and TRBJ1-5; TRBD1 matches at 9 bases. V lost 3 bases to trimming and J lost 5 bases; unmatched junction nucleotides: 5. The length of the CDR3 is 15 residues. Germline loops: CDR1 ENHRY, CDR2 SYGVKD. CDR3 loop: CAISDSDRGYQPQHF. Written as DNA, the CDR3 is TGTGCCATCAGTGACTCGGACAGGGGATATCAGCCCCAGCATTTT.